Following are 9 T cell receptor beta chains from one sample sequenced in a study of CD8+ T cells in alopecia areata. Following RNA extraction, reverse transcription yielded cDNA that acted as the sequencing template. Generated by immunoSEQ multiplex PCR, the TCRdb table keeps only in-frame clones and is missing some. Of roughly 150,000 clones listed, around 54% are singletons. The sample comprised CD4+ T cells sorted from blood. The receptors were gathered from a human donor in good health.

V gene TRBV30 combines with J gene TRBJ2-5; no clear D gene. V lost 8 bases, J lost 5 bases, and 9 bases lay in between. Per the germline V gene, CDR1 is GTSNPN and CDR2 is SVGIG (reference sequence). The CDR3 spans 10 residues. The CDR3 spells CARGRETQYF. CDR3 in DNA: TGTGCCCGAGGACGCGAGACCCAGTACTTC.

The sample holds a few counts of this clone. The chain carries TRBV29-1 and TRBJ1-1; the D gene is possibly TRBD1 (5 bases). Germline values: CDR1 SQVTM, CDR2 ANQGSEA. The CDR3 length is 13 residues. V lost 4 bases to trimming and J lost 0 bases, with 9 bases between them. The CDR3 sequence is CSVAGGLNTEAFF. CDR3 nucleotides: TGCAGCGTTGCCGGGGGACTGAACACTGAAGCTTTCTTT.

V gene TRBV30 combines with J gene TRBJ2-3; 8 positions match TRBD2. CDR1 is GTSNPN and CDR2 is SVGIG in the germline V gene (reference sequence). The CDR3 is 15 residues long. J was trimmed by 3 bases and V by 3 bases; bases with no gene match: 8. In DNA, the CDR3 is TGTGCCTGGAGGACGATAGCGGGACGGACAGATACGCAGTATTTT. Amino acid sequence: CAWRTIAGRTDTQYF.

The rearrangement joins TRBV29-1 to TRBJ2-1, with 12 bases lining up with TRBD2. V shed 4 bases, J shed 5 bases, and the junction held 6 bases outside the gene matches. The CDR3 length is 15 residues. Germline values: CDR1 SQVTM, CDR2 ANQGSEA. CDR3 in DNA: TGCAGCGTTGGCCGGACTAGCGGGAAGAACAATGAGCAGTTCTTC. This gives the protein CSVGRTSGKNNEQFF.

The CDR3: CASSVGSNQPQHF. Here the CDR3 DNA reads TGTGCCAGCAGCGTCGGGAGCAATCAGCCCCAGCATTTT. This chain connects TRBV9 to TRBJ1-5, with unresolved D. The germline V gene encodes CDR1 SGDLS and CDR2 YYNGEE. V gave up 2 bases and J gave up 1 base, with 4 bases separating them. This CDR3 contains 13 residues.

This clone was seen a few times. The genes are TRBV7-9 and TRBJ1-4; D is perhaps TRBD1 (6 bases). CDR3 length: 15 amino acids. The V end lost 5 bases, the J end lost 0 bases, and 10 bases lay between the germline ends. Germline CDR1 is SEHNR and CDR2 is FQNEAQ (reference sequence). DNA for the CDR3: TGTGCCAGCAGCCTGGACAGATCAACTAATGAAAAACTGTTTTTT. It yields the protein CASSLDRSTNEKLFF. Full variable domain (remainder filled in from reference TRBV7-9 and TRBJ1-4): DTGVSQNPRHKITKRGQNVTFRCDPISEHNRLYWYRQTLGQGPEFLTYFQNEAQLEKSRLLSDRFSAERPKGSFSTLEIQRTEQGDSAMYLCASSLDRSTNEKLFFGSGTQLSVL.

This clone was seen more than once but under ten times. The CDR3 nucleotides read TGTGCCTGGAGTGCGCGCCCGGAGCAAGGGACTGAAGCTTTCTTT. Translated, it gives CAWSARPEQGTEAFF. The V gene is TRBV30, the J gene TRBJ1-1; D is unclear. Trimming took 1 base from V and 5 from J, leaving 17 bases between them. The length of the CDR3 is 15 residues. Germline V CDR1 and CDR2: GTSNPN, SVGIG (reference sequence).

The CDR3 sequence: CASSQGHRTEAFF. CDR3 DNA: TGTGCCAGCAGCCAGGGACATAGGACTGAAGCTTTCTTT. The V and J genes are TRBV6-6 and TRBJ1-1; tentatively, D is TRBD1 (6 bases). The germline V gene has CDR1 MNHNY and CDR2 SVGAGI (reference sequence). V was trimmed by 6 bases and J by 5 bases, leaving 13 bases between them. The length of the CDR3 is 13 residues.

The rearrangement links TRBV15 to TRBJ2-6; 9 bases map to TRBD1. The trim removed 3 bases at V and 0 bases at J, leaving 6 bases unmatched. This CDR3 comprises 18 residues. CDR1 is LNHNV and CDR2 is YYDKDF in the germline V gene (reference sequence). CDR3 bases: TGTGCCACCAGCAGTTTTCGGGACAGGGACTCTGGGGCCAACGTCCTGACTTTC. As protein: CATSSFRDRDSGANVLTF.